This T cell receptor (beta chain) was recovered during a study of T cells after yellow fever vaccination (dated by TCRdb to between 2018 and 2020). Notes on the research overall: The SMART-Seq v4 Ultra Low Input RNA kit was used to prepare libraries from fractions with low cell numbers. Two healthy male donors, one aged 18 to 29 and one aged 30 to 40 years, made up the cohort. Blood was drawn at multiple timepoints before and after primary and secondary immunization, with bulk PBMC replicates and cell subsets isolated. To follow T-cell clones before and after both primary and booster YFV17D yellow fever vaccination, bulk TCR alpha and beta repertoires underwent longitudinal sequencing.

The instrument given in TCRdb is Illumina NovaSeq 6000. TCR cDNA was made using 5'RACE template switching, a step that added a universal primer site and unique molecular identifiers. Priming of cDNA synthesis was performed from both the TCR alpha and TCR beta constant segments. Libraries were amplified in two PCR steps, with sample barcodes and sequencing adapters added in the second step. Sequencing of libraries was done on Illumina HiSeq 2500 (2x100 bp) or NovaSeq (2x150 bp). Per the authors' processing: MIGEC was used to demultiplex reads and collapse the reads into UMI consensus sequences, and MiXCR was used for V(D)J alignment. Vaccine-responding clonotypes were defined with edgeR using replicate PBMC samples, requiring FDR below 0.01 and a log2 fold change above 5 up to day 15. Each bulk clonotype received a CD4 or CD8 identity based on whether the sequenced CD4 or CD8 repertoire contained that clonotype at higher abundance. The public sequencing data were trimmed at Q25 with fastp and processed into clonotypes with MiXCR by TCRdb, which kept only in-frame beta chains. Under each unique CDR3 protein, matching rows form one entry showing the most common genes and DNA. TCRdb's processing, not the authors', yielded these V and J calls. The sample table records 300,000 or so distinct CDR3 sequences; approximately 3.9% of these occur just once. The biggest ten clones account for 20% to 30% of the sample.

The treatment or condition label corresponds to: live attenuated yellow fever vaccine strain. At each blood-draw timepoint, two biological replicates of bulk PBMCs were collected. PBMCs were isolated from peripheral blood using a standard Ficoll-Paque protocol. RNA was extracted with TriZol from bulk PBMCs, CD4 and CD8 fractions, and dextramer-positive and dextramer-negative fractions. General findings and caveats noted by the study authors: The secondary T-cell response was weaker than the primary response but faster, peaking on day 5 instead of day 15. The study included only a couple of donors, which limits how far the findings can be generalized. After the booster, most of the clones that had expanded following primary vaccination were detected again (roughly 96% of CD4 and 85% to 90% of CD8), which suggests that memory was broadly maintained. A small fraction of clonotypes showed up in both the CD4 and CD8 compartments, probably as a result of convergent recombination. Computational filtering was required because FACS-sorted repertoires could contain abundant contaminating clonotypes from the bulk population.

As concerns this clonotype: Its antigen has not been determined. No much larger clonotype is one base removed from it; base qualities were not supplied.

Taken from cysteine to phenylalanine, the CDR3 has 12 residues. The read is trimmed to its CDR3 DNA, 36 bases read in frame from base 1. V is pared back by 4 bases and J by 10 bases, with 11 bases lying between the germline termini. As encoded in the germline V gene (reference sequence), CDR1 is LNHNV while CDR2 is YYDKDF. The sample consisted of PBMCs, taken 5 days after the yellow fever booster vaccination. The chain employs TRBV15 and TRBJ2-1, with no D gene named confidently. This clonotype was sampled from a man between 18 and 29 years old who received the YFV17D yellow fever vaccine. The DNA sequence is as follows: TGTGCCACCAGCAAAGTGGGAAGGGAGCAGTTCTTC. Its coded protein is CATSKVGREQFF.